The T cell receptor beta chain under discussion was sequenced for a study of blood T cell repertoires in COVID-19. At the level of the study: Sites across the United States, Italy and Spain contributed samples from acute and convalescent COVID-19. Nucleic acid was either cDNA or gDNA, and it came from T cells, B-cell-depleted T cells, or PBMCs.

Per the authors' pipeline: Scientists estimated how many nucleated cells there were by amplifying reference gene primers. Libraries were prepared by immunoSEQ multiplex PCR; TCRdb keeps only in-frame clonotypes and omits some of them. V, J and clone size were drawn from that table, and D and trimming were deduced from the DNA. Among 55,000 to 65,000 clones listed, more than 75% were seen once. Looked up from germline, CDR1 is MDHEN and CDR2 is SYDVKM. Trimming removed 5 bases from V and 2 bases from J; junction bases left unmatched: 11. This CDR3 spans 16 amino acids. This clonotype was sampled from a human donor in a cohort sampled during active COVID-19. This chain connects TRBV28 to TRBJ1-1, with 7 positions matching TRBD1. Sequenced: peripheral blood. CDR3 nucleotides: TGTGCCAGCAGTATTTGGGACAGCTTAAGAAACACTGAAGCTTTCTTT. It encodes CASSIWDSLRNTEAFF.